This is a list of T cell receptor beta chains from one sample in a study of control samples from healthy donors and cancer patients. The method was immunoSEQ multiplex PCR; TCRdb's version includes in-frame clones alone and lacks a portion of them. The sample includes tens of thousands of clones, roughly 91% seen only once; the top ten take around 6%. The sequenced sample consisted of blood. These receptors all come from a middle-aged man in good health. Both conserved end residues are part of each CDR3. D genes are given only for firm matches. Size is omitted from some rows. Given values are once, few, many or a class for expanded clones.

>TRBV4-2|.|.|15|TRBJ1-2
CASSQDPDRTYGYTF
TGTGCCAGCAGCCAAGATCCTGACAGAACCTATGGCTACACCTTC
>TRBV30|.|TRBD1|15|TRBJ1-1
CAWSQGQGARTEAFF
TGTGCCTGGAGTCAGGGACAGGGGGCGCGAACTGAAGCTTTCTTT
>TRBV7-2|.|.|13|TRBJ2-2
CASSQNWGGELFF
TGTGCCAGCAGCCAAAACTGGGGCGGGGAGCTGTTTTTT
>TRBV29-1|.|.|14|TRBJ2-2
CSVVPGLATGELFF
TGCAGCGTTGTTCCGGGCCTTGCTACCGGGGAGCTGTTTTTT
>TRBV11-2|.|.|15|TRBJ1-4
CASSLGSGIHEKLFF
TGTGCCAGCAGCTTAGGATCGGGTATTCATGAAAAACTGTTTTTT
>TRBV19|.|.|12|TRBJ2-5
CASSIGGETQYF
TGTGCCAGTAGTATAGGAGGAGAGACCCAGTACTTC
>TRBV5-8|.|.|14|TRBJ1-1
CASSLFGGNTEAFF
TGTGCCAGCAGCTTGTTTGGAGGAAACACTGAAGCTTTCTTT
>TRBV18|.|TRBD2|15|TRBJ2-3
CASSLAGGTTDTQYF
TGTGCCAGCTCACTAGCGGGGGGAACTACAGATACGCAGTATTTT
>TRBV7-8|once|.|16|TRBJ2-7
CASSPTNGYSSYEQYF
TGTGCCAGCAGCCCAACAAATGGCTATAGCTCCTACGAGCAGTACTTC
>TRBV9|once|TRBD1|12|TRBJ1-2
CASSKGQRGYTF
TGTGCCAGCAGCAAGGGACAGCGCGGCTACACCTTC